This T cell receptor beta chain was sequenced during a study of blood T cell repertoires in COVID-19. Study in general: Both acute and convalescent COVID-19 samples were obtained from the United States, Italy and Spain. Nucleic acid was either cDNA or gDNA, and it came from T cells, B-cell-depleted T cells, or PBMCs.

Germline V CDR1 and CDR2: ENHRY, SYGVKD. Trimming removed 0 bases at V and 3 bases at J, with 6 bases between. The CDR3 covers 15 residues. In its sample, this clone was seen once. TCRdb's table, derived via immunoSEQ multiplex PCR, lists solely in-frame clones and lacks some. The sample carries 200,000 to 300,000 clones, about 90% recorded once. The chain couples TRBV10-3 to TRBJ1-6; D is unclear. The TCR comes from a woman in her 40s with acute COVID-19. Specimen: PBMCs or T cells enriched from blood (not recorded which). The CDR3 DNA sequence: TGTGCCATCAGTGAGTCGTTAGTCTATAATTCACCCCTCCACTTT. It specifies CAISESLVYNSPLHF.